This T cell receptor (beta chain) appears in the sequencing data of a study of blood T cell repertoires in COVID-19. The overall study: PBMCs, B-cell-depleted T cells, or T cells provided the cDNA or gDNA that made up the material.

V gave up 2 bases and J gave up 3 bases, with 17 bases separating them. Per germline, CDR1 WSHSY and CDR2 SAAADI. CDR3 size: 16 residues. TCRdb keeps only in-frame clones here, not all; method: immunoSEQ multiplex PCR. The sample carries approximately 47,000 clones, 86% recorded once. V is TRBV10-2 and J is TRBJ2-7; D might be TRBD1 (7 bases). Sequencing was done on a sample of peripheral blood. The TCR originated in a woman aged 55-70 years with acute or convalescent COVID-19. The CDR3 loop reads CASSELSVQGGYEQYF. In nucleotides, the CDR3 is TGCGCCAGCAGTGAGCTTTCGGTCCAGGGGGGCTACGAGCAGTACTTC.